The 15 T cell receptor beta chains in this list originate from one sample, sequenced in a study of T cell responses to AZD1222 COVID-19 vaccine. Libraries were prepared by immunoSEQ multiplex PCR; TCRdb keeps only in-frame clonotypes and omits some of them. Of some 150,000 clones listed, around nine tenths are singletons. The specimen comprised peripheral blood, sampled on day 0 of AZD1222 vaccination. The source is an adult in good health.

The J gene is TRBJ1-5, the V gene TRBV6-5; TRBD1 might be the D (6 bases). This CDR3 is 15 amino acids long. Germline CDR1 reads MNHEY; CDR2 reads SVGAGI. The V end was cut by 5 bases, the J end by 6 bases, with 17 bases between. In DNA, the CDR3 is TGTGCCAGCAGTAACCCTGACAGGCCCAGTCAGCCCCAGCATTTT. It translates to CASSNPDRPSQPQHF.

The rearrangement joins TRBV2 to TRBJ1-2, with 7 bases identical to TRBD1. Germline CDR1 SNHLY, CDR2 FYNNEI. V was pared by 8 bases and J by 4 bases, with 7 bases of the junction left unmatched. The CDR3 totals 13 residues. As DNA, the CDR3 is TGTGCCAGCCGTTACGGGACAGCCTATGGCTACACCTTC. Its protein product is CASRYGTAYGYTF.

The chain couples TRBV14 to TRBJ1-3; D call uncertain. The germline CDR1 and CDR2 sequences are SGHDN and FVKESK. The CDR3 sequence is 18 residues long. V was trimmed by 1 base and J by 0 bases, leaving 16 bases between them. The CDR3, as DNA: TGTGCCAGCAGCCAAGTCCGGCTTCAGGCTTACTCTGGAAACACCATATATTTT. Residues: CASSQVRLQAYSGNTIYF.

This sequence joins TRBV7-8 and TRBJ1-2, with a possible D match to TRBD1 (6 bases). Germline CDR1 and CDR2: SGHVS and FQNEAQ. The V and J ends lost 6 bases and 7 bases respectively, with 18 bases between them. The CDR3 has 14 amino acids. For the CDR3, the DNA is TGTGCCAGCAGTTTCTCAGGGGCTTCGGGTGGCTACACCTTC. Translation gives CASSFSGASGGYTF.

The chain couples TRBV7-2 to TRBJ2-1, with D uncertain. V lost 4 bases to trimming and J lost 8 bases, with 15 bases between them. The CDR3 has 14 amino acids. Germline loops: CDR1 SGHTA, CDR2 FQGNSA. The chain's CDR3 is CASSSGPLLDEQFF. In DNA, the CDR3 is TGTGCCAGCAGCTCTGGGCCGCTTTTAGATGAGCAGTTCTTC.

The CDR3 DNA reads as TGTGCCATCAGATCTGGCCCCTACGAGCAGTACTTC. It translates to CAIRSGPYEQYF. The rearrangement links TRBV10-3 to TRBJ2-7, with no clear D. The germline V gene has CDR1 ENHRY and CDR2 SYGVKD. CDR3 length: 12 amino acids. Deletions cut 6 bases from V and 2 bases from J, with 8 bases between.

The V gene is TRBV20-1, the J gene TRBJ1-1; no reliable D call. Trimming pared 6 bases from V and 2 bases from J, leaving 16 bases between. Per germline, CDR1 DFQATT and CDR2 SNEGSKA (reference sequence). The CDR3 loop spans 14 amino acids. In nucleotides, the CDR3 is TGCAGTGCGAGTTCCGCTGGCCCTAACACTGAAGCTTTCTTT. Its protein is CSASSAGPNTEAFF.

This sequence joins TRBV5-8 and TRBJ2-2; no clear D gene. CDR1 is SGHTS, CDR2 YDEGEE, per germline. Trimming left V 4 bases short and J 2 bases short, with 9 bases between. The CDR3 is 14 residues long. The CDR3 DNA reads TGTGCCAGCAGCCAAGACACTAACACCGGGGAGCTGTTTTTT. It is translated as CASSQDTNTGELFF. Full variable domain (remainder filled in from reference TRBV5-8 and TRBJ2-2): EAGVTQSPTHLIKTRGQQATLRCSPISGHTSVYWYQQALGLGLQFLLWYDEGEERNRGNFPPRFSGRQFPNYSSELNVNALELEDSALYLCASSQDTNTGELFFGEGSRLTVL.

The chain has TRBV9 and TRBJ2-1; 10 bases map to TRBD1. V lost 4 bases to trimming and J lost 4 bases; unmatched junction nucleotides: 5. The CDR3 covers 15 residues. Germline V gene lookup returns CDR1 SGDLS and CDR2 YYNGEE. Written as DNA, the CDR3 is TGTGCCAGCAGCTCCCGGACAGGGGGTTACAATGAGCAGTTCTTC. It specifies CASSSRTGGYNEQFF.

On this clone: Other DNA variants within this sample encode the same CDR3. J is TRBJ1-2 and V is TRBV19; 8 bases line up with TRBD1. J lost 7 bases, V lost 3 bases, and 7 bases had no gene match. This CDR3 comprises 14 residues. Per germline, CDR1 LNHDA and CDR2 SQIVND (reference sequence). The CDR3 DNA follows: TGTGCCAGTAGTATTGGCCAGGGGGCGCGTGGCTACACCTTC. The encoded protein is CASSIGQGARGYTF. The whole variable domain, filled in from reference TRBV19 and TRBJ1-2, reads DGGITQSPKYLFRKEGQNVTLSCEQNLNHDAMYWYRQDPGQGLRLIYYSQIVNDFQKGDIAEGYSVSREKKESFPLTVTSAQKNPTAFYLCASSIGQGARGYTFGSGTRLTVV.

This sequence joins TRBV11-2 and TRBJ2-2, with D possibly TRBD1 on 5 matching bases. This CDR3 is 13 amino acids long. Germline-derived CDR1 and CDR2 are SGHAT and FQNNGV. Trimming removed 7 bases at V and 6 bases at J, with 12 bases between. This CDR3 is CASTARGAGELFF. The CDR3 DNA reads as TGTGCCAGCACCGCAAGGGGTGCCGGGGAGCTGTTTTTT.

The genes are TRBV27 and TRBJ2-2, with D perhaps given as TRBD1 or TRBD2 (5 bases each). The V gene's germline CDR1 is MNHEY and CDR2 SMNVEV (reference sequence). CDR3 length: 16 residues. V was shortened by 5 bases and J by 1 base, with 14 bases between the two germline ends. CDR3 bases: TGTGCCAGCAGTCTTAAGACGGGGCTGAACACCGGGGAGCTGTTTTTT. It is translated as CASSLKTGLNTGELFF.

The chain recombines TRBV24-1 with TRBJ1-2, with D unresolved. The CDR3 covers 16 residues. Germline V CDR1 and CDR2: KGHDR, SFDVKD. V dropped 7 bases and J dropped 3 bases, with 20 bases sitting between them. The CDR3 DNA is TGTGCCACCAGGATGGAGCGCAGGCCAGGATACTATGGCTACACCTTC. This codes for CATRMERRPGYYGYTF.

The CDR3 spells CASSAYRGTEAFF. As DNA, the CDR3 is TGTGCCAGCAGCGCTTACAGGGGGACTGAAGCTTTCTTT. V gene TRBV6-2 or TRBV6-3 combines with J gene TRBJ1-1; TRBD1 matches 8 bases. Germline-derived CDR1 and CDR2 are MNHEY and SVGEGT. With V trimmed by 6 bases and J by 5 bases, 5 bases remained unmatched. The CDR3 covers 13 residues.

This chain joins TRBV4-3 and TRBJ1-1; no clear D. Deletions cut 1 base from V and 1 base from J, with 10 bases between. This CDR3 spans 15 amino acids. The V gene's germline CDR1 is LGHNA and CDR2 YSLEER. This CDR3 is CASSQGSTQNTEAFF. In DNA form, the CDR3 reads TGCGCCAGCAGCCAAGGGTCCACCCAGAACACTGAAGCTTTCTTT.